This T cell receptor (beta chain) is drawn from a study of cytomegalovirus exposure and HLA in healthy donors. Whole-study results and caveats: The authors later linked a missense DCLRE1C variant to TCR beta V- and J-gene trimming. Exclusion applied to some V segments, including TRBV6-2 and TRBV6-3, as they were indistinguishable. CMV antigen specificity was confirmed in vitro for a few CMV-associated chains.

For this clone: The antigen is not known.

Everyone who donated was a healthy bone marrow donor. PCR employed 60 Vbeta and 13 Jbeta primers. Profiled with immunoSEQ multiplex PCR; TCRdb holds only in-frame clones, not every one. Of around 200,000 clones in the sample, 75% to 90% are singletons; the top ten hold 1.6%. The CDR3 sequence is 15 residues long. The V gene's germline CDR1 is SGHRS and CDR2 YFSETQ. With 2 bases clipped from V and 2 bases from J, the junction kept 6 bases outside the gene matches. This receptor was identified in a man aged 50 to 60 in good health and CMV-seronegative. Sequenced input: PBMCs. The chain combines TRBV5-1 with TRBJ2-7, with 8 bases that match TRBD2. CDR3 protein: CASSFLSGSPYEQYF. DNA of the CDR3: TGCGCCAGCAGCTTTTTAAGCGGGAGCCCCTACGAGCAGTACTTC.